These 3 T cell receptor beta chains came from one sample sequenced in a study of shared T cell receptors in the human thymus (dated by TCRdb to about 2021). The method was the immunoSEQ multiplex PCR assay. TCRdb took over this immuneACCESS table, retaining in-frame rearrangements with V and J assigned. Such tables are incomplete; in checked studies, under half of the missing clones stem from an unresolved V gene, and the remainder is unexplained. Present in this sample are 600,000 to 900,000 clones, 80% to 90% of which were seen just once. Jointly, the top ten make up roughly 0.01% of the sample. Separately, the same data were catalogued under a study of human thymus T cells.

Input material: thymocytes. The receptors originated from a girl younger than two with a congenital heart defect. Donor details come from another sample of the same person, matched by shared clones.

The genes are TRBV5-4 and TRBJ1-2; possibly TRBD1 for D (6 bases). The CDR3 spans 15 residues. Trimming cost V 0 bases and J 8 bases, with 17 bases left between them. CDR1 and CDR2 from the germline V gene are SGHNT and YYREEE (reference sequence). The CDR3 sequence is CASSLVRGAVGGYTF. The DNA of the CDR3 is TGTGCCAGCAGCTTGGTTCGGGGGGCCGTCGGCGGCTACACCTTC.

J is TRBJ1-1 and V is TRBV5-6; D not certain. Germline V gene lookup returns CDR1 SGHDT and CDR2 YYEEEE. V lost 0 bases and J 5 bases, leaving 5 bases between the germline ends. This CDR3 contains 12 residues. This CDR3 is CASSLDITEAFF. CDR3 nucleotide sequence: TGTGCCAGCAGCTTGGATATTACTGAAGCTTTCTTT.

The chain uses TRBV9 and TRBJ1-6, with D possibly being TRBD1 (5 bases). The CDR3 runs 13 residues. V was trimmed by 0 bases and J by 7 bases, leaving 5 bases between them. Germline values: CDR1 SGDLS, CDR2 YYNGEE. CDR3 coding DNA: TGTGCCAGCAGCGTAGAGGGGAATTCACCCCTCCACTTT. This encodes CASSVEGNSPLHF.